Sequencing of this T cell receptor (beta chain) was carried out in a study of blood T cell repertoires in COVID-19. Overall study: Both acute and convalescent COVID-19 samples were obtained from the United States, Italy and Spain. Sample material is recorded as cDNA or gDNA derived from T cells, B-cell-depleted T cells, or PBMCs.

Per the original data handling: Using reference gene primer amplification, nucleated cell counts were estimated. Sequencing was performed with immunoSEQ multiplex PCR; in TCRdb, only in-frame clones are kept and a portion is missing. The V and J calls and clone size come from that table; D and trimming were worked out from the DNA. The sample records around 300,000 clones, approximately 93% being singletons. Trimming took 6 bases from V and 10 from J; bases not matched to a gene: 4. There are 12 residues in the CDR3. The Seattle patients, enrolled during active infection, were followed longitudinally.

The chain combines TRBV12-3 or TRBV12-4 with TRBJ2-1; 9 positions agree with TRBD1. This sequence originates from a woman aged 30 to 39 with COVID-19, enrolled during active disease. What was sequenced was peripheral blood. The CDR3 reads CASSLGTGEQFF. The CDR3 DNA sequence: TGTGCCAGCAGCCTTGGGACAGGGGAGCAGTTCTTC.